This TCR beta chain was identified in a study of cytomegalovirus exposure and HLA in healthy donors. In the case of this clone: The antigen is unknown.

Notes on the study in general: Donors belonging to an Asian-associated ancestry cluster reportedly showed fewer N-insertions in productive TCRs than the roughly 670-donor mean, according to what a later analysis found. Altogether, 160 or so TCR beta chains were recorded as cytomegalovirus-associated.

PCR amplification relied on 60 Vbeta primers (plus 13 Jbeta primers). Assay used: immunoSEQ multiplex PCR; TCRdb lists only in-frame clones, some missing. The sample carries about 180,000 clones, approximately 85% recorded once. In germline, CDR1 is MNHNY, CDR2 SVGAGI (reference sequence). Trimming cost V 6 bases and J 11 bases; bases outside gene matches: 12. This CDR3 comprises 15 residues. The sequencing input was PBMCs. The receptor was isolated from a girl aged 5 to 17 in good health and CMV-seropositive. The chain links TRBV6-6 to TRBJ1-4; 10 bases fit TRBD1. The CDR3, as DNA: TGTGCCAGCAGACAGGAGACAGGGGGCTTAGGGAAACTGTTTTTT. Its protein product is CASRQETGGLGKLFF.